These 15 T cell receptor beta chains were all obtained from the same sample, sequenced in a study of blood T cell repertoires in COVID-19. Generated by immunoSEQ multiplex PCR, the TCRdb table keeps only in-frame clones and is missing some. The table records about 300,000 clones, around four fifths of them present only once. The sample consisted of peripheral blood. The receptors shown here come from a woman in her forties or fifties with acute or convalescent COVID-19.

This clone was recorded once. The V gene is TRBV7-2, the J gene TRBJ2-5; D possibly corresponds to TRBD2 (5 bases). The CDR3 has 14 amino acids. V lost 3 bases and J lost 9, with 17 bases in between. CDR1 is SGHTA, CDR2 FQGNSA, per germline. CDR3 bases: TGTGCCAGCAGCTTTGGAGGCCAGGTTGAGGCCCAGTACTTC. Its protein is CASSFGGQVEAQYF.

The CDR3: CASSQVAGQVLYEQYF. CDR3 nucleotides: TGCGCCAGCAGCCAAGTCGCGGGACAGGTGCTATACGAGCAGTACTTC. This chain uses TRBV4-1 with TRBJ2-7; 8 bases are a match to TRBD1. Trimming cost V 1 base and J 4 bases; bases outside gene matches: 9. The CDR3 sequence is 16 residues long. The V gene's germline CDR1 is MGHRA and CDR2 YSYEKL.

This clone was recorded once. V gene TRBV6-6 combines with J gene TRBJ1-6; D is uncertain. This CDR3 region has 12 residues. Germline CDR1 reads MNHNY; CDR2 reads SVGAGI (reference sequence). Trimming cost V 6 bases and J 7 bases, with 7 bases left between them. CDR3 in amino acids: CASSTENSPLHF. The CDR3 DNA reads TGTGCCAGCAGCACAGAGAATTCACCCCTCCACTTT.

The chain links TRBV3-1 (or the pseudogene TRBV3-2) to TRBJ2-3, with 9 positions matching TRBD2. Trimming at V came to 7 bases and at J to 4 bases, leaving 9 bases not matched to a gene. The CDR3 totals 15 residues. Germline lookup yields CDR1 LGHDT and CDR2 YNNKEL (reference sequence). This CDR3 reads CASTSAREGSDTQYF. CDR3 in DNA: TGTGCCAGCACTTCCGCGCGGGAGGGGTCAGATACGCAGTATTTT.

V gene TRBV10-3 combines with J gene TRBJ2-3; 7 bases match TRBD2. Trimming removed 2 bases from V and 5 bases from J; junction bases left unmatched: 7. The V gene's germline CDR1 is ENHRY and CDR2 SYGVKD. The CDR3 length is 15 residues. The CDR3 reads CAISEGLGVGDTQYF. The DNA for the CDR3 is TGTGCCATCAGTGAGGGACTAGGAGTTGGAGATACGCAGTATTTT.

Here the CDR3 reads CASTPPGQPNTGELFF. The CDR3 nucleotides are TGTGCCAGTACCCCTCCGGGACAACCTAACACCGGGGAGCTGTTTTTT. The chain carries TRBV19 and TRBJ2-2; maybe TRBD1 (6 bases). The CDR3 extends over 16 amino acids. In germline, CDR1 is LNHDA, CDR2 SQIVND (reference sequence). Trimming removed 7 bases from V and 2 bases from J, with 17 bases in between.

V usage is TRBV9 and J usage is TRBJ1-6; 10 bases fit TRBD1. With V trimmed by 2 bases and J by 5 bases, 1 base remained unmatched. Germline V gene sequence: CDR1 SGDLS, CDR2 YYNGEE. The CDR3 has 15 residues. CDR3 protein: CASSVGTGDNSPLHF. The CDR3 DNA is TGTGCCAGCAGCGTCGGGACAGGGGATAATTCACCCCTCCACTTT.

To note about this clone: Different DNA sequences within this sample yield the same CDR3. The chain is built from TRBV6-4 and TRBJ2-2, with D hard to call. The CDR3 runs to 13 residues. V gave up 3 bases and J gave up 4 bases, with 6 bases separating them. Germline V lookup: CDR1 MRHNA, CDR2 SNTAGT. CDR3 residues: CASSESGTGELFF. CDR3 coding DNA: TGTGCCAGCAGTGAGAGTGGCACCGGGGAGCTGTTTTTT.

This clone has only a few counts. The genes are TRBV29-1 and TRBJ1-1; TRBD1 is a possible D gene (5 bases). The CDR3 runs 13 residues. Germline loops: CDR1 SQVTM, CDR2 ANQGSEA. The germline V and J ends were trimmed by 1 base and 4 bases, with 10 bases remaining between them. The CDR3 sequence is CSVEGGMGTEAFF. The DNA for the CDR3 is TGCAGCGTTGAAGGGGGCATGGGCACTGAAGCTTTCTTT.

This clone was observed a single time. Sequence at one end of the junction differs from germline and may be a read error. This chain uses TRBV7-9 with TRBJ2-7; 11 nucleotides match TRBD2. Germline values: CDR1 SEHNR, CDR2 FQNEAQ (reference sequence). The CDR3 has 16 amino acids. The CDR3, as DNA: TGTGTCAGCAGCTTTAAAGGCGCTAGCGGGAGGTACGAGCAGTACTTC. Translation gives CVSSFKGASGRYEQYF.

The chain uses TRBV28 and TRBJ1-3, with a tentative D call TRBD1 (5 bases). Germline values: CDR1 MDHEN, CDR2 SYDVKM. V lost 6 bases to trimming and J lost 4 bases, with 19 bases between them. This CDR3 has 16 amino acids. In DNA form, the CDR3 reads TGTGCCAGCAGCCCAACGGGGGTTAGTTTAGGAAACACCATATATTTT. Protein product: CASSPTGVSLGNTIYF.

The genes are TRBV27 and TRBJ1-2; D is uncertain. With 0 bases removed from V and 4 bases from J, the gap between germline ends came to 6 bases. The CDR3 has 13 amino acids. Germline V lookup: CDR1 MNHEY, CDR2 SMNVEV (reference sequence). Here the CDR3 DNA reads TGTGCCAGCAGTTTATCAAACAGCTATGGCTACACCTTC. Protein product: CASSLSNSYGYTF.

V usage is TRBV6-5 and J usage is TRBJ1-1; D is possibly TRBD1 (6 bases). With 5 bases removed from V and 5 bases from J, the gap between germline ends came to 15 bases. The CDR3 covers 14 residues. Germline CDR1 reads MNHEY; CDR2 reads SVGAGI. Written as DNA, the CDR3 is TGTGCCAGCAGTCTAGACAGGCCGGGTACTGAAGCTTTCTTT. This translates into CASSLDRPGTEAFF.

The chain uses TRBV3-1 (or the pseudogene TRBV3-2) and TRBJ2-3, with TRBD2 matching over 9 bases. The germline V gene has CDR1 LGHDT and CDR2 YNNKEL (reference sequence). With 0 bases clipped from V and 4 bases from J, the junction kept 2 bases outside the gene matches. The CDR3 is 15 residues long. CDR3 bases: TGTGCCAGCAGCCAAGAACCTAGCGGGGCAGATACGCAGTATTTT. Residues: CASSQEPSGADTQYF.

V and J are TRBV6-1 and TRBJ1-4, with 7 bases that match TRBD1. The CDR3 covers 14 residues. Germline loops: CDR1 MNHNS, CDR2 SASEGT. Trimming at V came to 2 bases and at J to 8 bases, leaving 5 bases not matched to a gene. This CDR3 is CASSERQGDEKLFF. The DNA for the CDR3 is TGTGCCAGCAGTGAACGGCAGGGGGACGAAAAACTGTTTTTT.